The 2 T cell receptor beta chains below were found in one sample sequenced in a study of T cells after yellow fever vaccination. Each CDR3 protein is one row after TCRdb ran MiXCR on the 5' RACE reads. The data contain just over 250,000 distinct CDR3 sequences, approximately 5.2% of them singletons. The specimen comprised CD4+ T cells sorted from PBMCs, sampled on the day of the yellow fever booster vaccination. These receptors all stem from a man younger than 30 who received the YFV17D yellow fever vaccine.

This clonotype has at least ten counts. The J gene is TRBJ1-5, the V gene TRBV7-2, with a tentative D call TRBD1 (6 bases). The CDR3 is made up of 13 amino acids. Trimming took off 4 bases at V and 9 bases at J, with 13 bases between the two ends. The germline gives CDR1 SGHTA, CDR2 FQGNSA. The CDR3 spells CASSSAGARPQHF. CDR3 DNA: TGTGCCAGCAGCTCAGCGGGGGCACGGCCCCAGCATTTT. Full variable domain (remainder filled in from reference TRBV7-2 and TRBJ1-5): GAGVSQSPSNKVTEKGKDVELRCDPISGHTALYWYRQSLGQGLEFLIYFQGNSAPDKSGLPSDRFSAERTGGSVSTLTIQRTQQEDSAVYLCASSSAGARPQHFGDGTRLSIL.

The sample holds a few counts of this clonotype. The rearrangement links TRBV28 to TRBJ2-7, with a tentative D call TRBD2 (5 bases). CDR3 length: 13 residues. In germline, CDR1 is MDHEN, CDR2 SYDVKM. V was pared by 7 bases and J by 3 bases, with 13 bases between. The CDR3 spells CASKGGGVYEQYV. CDR3 in DNA: TGTGCCAGCAAAGGAGGCGGTGTCTACGAGCAGTACGTC.